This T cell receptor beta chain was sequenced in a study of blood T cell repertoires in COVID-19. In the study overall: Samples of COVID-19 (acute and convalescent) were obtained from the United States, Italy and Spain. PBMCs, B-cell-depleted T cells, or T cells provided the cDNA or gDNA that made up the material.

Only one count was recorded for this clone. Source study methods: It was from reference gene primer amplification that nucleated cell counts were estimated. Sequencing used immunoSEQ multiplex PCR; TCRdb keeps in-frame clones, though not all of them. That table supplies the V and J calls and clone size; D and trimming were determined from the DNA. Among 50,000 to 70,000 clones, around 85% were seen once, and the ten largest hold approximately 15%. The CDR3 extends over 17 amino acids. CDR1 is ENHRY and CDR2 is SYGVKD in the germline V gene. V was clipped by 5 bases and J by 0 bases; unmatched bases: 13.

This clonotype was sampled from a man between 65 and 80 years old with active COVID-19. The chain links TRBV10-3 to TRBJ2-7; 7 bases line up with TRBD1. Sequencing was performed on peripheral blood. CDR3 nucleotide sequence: TGTGCCATCAGTCCAGTAGGGGGCGGGCGTCTCTCCTACGAGCAGTACTTC. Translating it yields CAISPVGGGRLSYEQYF.